This TCR beta chain derives from a study of T cells after yellow fever vaccination. Overall study results and limits: Post-booster reappearance was seen for most primary-vaccination clones (about 96% CD4, around 91% CD8). Overlap between CD4 and CD8 compartments was detected for a small share of clonotypes.

The CDR3 is 14 residues long. Germline lookup yields CDR1 SGHTA and CDR2 FQGNSA. J was trimmed by 7 bases and V by 6 bases; bases with no gene match: 6. TCRdb re-called the 5' RACE reads with MiXCR, one entry per CDR3 protein. This sample has some 300,000 distinct CDR3 sequences; about 10% occur once, and the top ten carry approximately 3%. This clonotype was counted between two and nine times. Its antigen remains unknown. The sequences come from CD4+ T cells sorted from PBMCs, collected 45 days after the yellow fever booster vaccination. The rearrangement joins TRBV7-2 to TRBJ2-2, with TRBD1 matching 9 bases. This sequence originates from a man between 18 and 29 years old who received the YFV17D yellow fever vaccine. In DNA form, the CDR3 reads TGTGCCAGCAGTACAGGGGGCACTGGCGGGGAGCTGTTTTTT. It encodes CASSTGGTGGELFF.